This entry lists 21 T cell receptor beta chains sequenced from one sample in a study of T cell clonotyping in hematopoietic cell transplantation. Repertoires were generated with immunoSEQ multiplex PCR, while TCRdb's copy carries only in-frame clones and drops some. The sample yields roughly 12,000 clones, over 40% seen once. Input material: peripheral blood mononuclear cells. The origin of the receptors is a man aged 45 to 65 in good health. Some clones in this sample may be carry-over from other donors' samples.

This rearrangement joins TRBV5-6 to TRBJ2-1, with 13 bases identical to TRBD2. The V and J ends lost 2 bases and 6 bases, in that order; junction bases with no gene match: 5. This CDR3 has 16 residues. CDR1 and CDR2 from the germline V gene are SGHDT and YYEEEE. The DNA for the CDR3 is TGTGCCAGCAGCTTTTCGGGACTAGCGGGACGCAATGAGCAGTTCTTC. Encoded protein: CASSFSGLAGRNEQFF.

This clone was recorded once. The rearrangement links TRBV7-3 to TRBJ2-1, with D possibly called TRBD1 or TRBD2 (5 bases each). V was cut by 5 bases and J by 6 bases, with 17 bases left in between. From germline, CDR1 is SGHTA and CDR2 FQGTGA. The CDR3 runs 15 residues. CDR3 nucleotide sequence: TGTGCCAGCAGCACAAGGGGCCATACTAGCAATGAGCAGTTCTTC. Its protein product is CASSTRGHTSNEQFF.

V gene TRBV5-1 combines with J gene TRBJ2-5; 7 positions match TRBD2. Germline V gene sequence: CDR1 SGHRS, CDR2 YFSETQ. This CDR3 comprises 14 residues. V trimming: 0 bases; J trimming: 4 bases; junction bases outside the gene matches: 3. Here the CDR3 DNA reads TGCGCCAGCAGCTTGGGCGGCGGGGGAGAGACCCAGTACTTC. It specifies CASSLGGGGETQYF. The variable domain in full, with the rest retrieved from reference TRBV5-1 and TRBJ2-5, is KAGVTQTPRYLIKTRGQQVTLSCSPISGHRSVSWYQQTPGQGLQFLFEYFSETQRNKGNFPGRFSGRQFSNSRSEMNVSTLELGDSALYLCASSLGGGGETQYFGPGTRLLVL.

This chain connects TRBV5-4 to TRBJ2-6, with D uncertain. Trimming took off 2 bases at V and 4 bases at J, with 4 bases between the two ends. This CDR3 has 13 amino acids. Per the germline V gene, CDR1 is SGHNT and CDR2 is YYREEE (reference sequence). DNA for the CDR3: TGTGCCAGCAGCTTCGCGGGGGCCAACGTCCTGACTTTC. It is translated as CASSFAGANVLTF.

The chain couples TRBV4-1 to TRBJ1-2; TRBD1 agrees at 9 bases. The CDR3 spans 14 residues. Germline CDR1 MGHRA, CDR2 YSYEKL. Trimming cost V 4 bases and J 7 bases; bases outside gene matches: 7. CDR3 DNA sequence: TGCGCCAGCAGCCCAGCTACAGGGGGCTTTGGCTACACCTTC. This encodes CASSPATGGFGYTF.

V and J are TRBV28 and TRBJ1-2; D is unresolved. The length of the CDR3 is 12 residues. CDR1 is MDHEN and CDR2 is SYDVKM in the germline V gene. V was cut by 5 bases and J by 6 bases, with 10 bases left in between. CDR3 nucleotides: TGTGCCAGCAGTCTCGAAACGGATGGCTACACCTTC. This translates into CASSLETDGYTF.

V and J are TRBV30 and TRBJ1-5; D is uncertain. V gave up 2 bases and J gave up 4 bases, with 9 bases separating them. The CDR3 consists of 13 residues. Per germline, CDR1 GTSNPN and CDR2 SVGIG (reference sequence). DNA for the CDR3: TGTGCCTGGAGTCGACGGTTTAATCAGCCCCAGCATTTT. It encodes CAWSRRFNQPQHF.

This clone was recorded a few times. Compared with germline, one end of the junction differs, possibly owing to a read error. This specimen includes other DNA sequences encoding the same CDR3. V gene TRBV5-6 combines with J gene TRBJ2-7, with D possibly TRBD2 on 5 matching bases. CDR3 size: 14 residues. Germline values: CDR1 SGHDT, CDR2 YYEEEE. The chain's CDR3 is CASSFLADSYEQYF. CDR3 in DNA: TGTGCCAGTAGCTTTCTAGCAGATTCCTACGAGCAGTACTTC. Full variable domain (outside the CDR3, taken from reference TRBV5-6 and TRBJ2-7): DAGVTQSPTHLIKTRGQQVTLRCSPKSGHDTVSWYQQALGQGPQFIFQYYEEEERQRGNFPDRFSGHQFPNYSSELNVNALLLGDSALYLCASSFLADSYEQYFGPGTRLTVT.

CDR3 in amino acids: CAWSSPTGGIETQYF. The CDR3 DNA reads TGTGCCTGGAGTTCCCCGACAGGGGGCATAGAGACCCAGTACTTC. This chain links TRBV30 with TRBJ2-5; the match to TRBD1 covers 10 bases. The CDR3 is 15 amino acids. V trimming: 2 bases; J trimming: 4 bases; junction bases outside the gene matches: 7. CDR1 GTSNPN and CDR2 SVGIG come from the germline V gene (reference sequence).

Only a few counts were recorded for this clone. The chain links TRBV5-8 to TRBJ2-4; D is unresolved. Deletions cut 0 bases from V and 0 bases from J, with 7 bases between. This CDR3 is 15 amino acids long. The germline CDR1 and CDR2 sequences are SGHTS and YDEGEE. This CDR3 is CASSLDTLAKNIQYF. In nucleotides, the CDR3 is TGTGCCAGCAGCTTGGATACCTTAGCCAAAAACATTCAGTACTTC.

The chain combines TRBV30 with TRBJ2-2; 8 nucleotides agree with TRBD2. This CDR3 region has 15 residues. Germline V gene lookup returns CDR1 GTSNPN and CDR2 SVGIG (reference sequence). V gave up 3 bases and J gave up 5 bases; unmatched junction bases: 8. CDR3 nucleotides: TGTGCCTGGAGCGCCCCGGGACTAGAGACCGGGGAGCTGTTTTTT. Its translation is CAWSAPGLETGELFF.

This clone was seen more than once but under ten times. The V call is TRBV5-4, the J call TRBJ2-3; 8 bases map to TRBD2. The V gene end was trimmed by 4 bases and the J gene end by 3 bases; junction bases not matched to a gene: 10. Germline V CDR1 and CDR2: SGHNT, YYREEE (reference sequence). This CDR3 has 16 residues. CDR3 coding DNA: TGTGCCAGCAGCCTTCATATTAGCGGGAATACAGATACGCAGTATTTT. Translated, it gives CASSLHISGNTDTQYF.

A few counts support this clone. This sequence joins TRBV7-2 and TRBJ2-5; D ambiguous. Deletions cut 2 bases from V and 2 bases from J, with 6 bases between. The CDR3 runs 13 residues. Germline CDR1 and CDR2: SGHTA and FQGNSA. The CDR3 sequence: CASSLISQETQYF. CDR3 in DNA: TGTGCCAGCAGCTTAATTTCTCAAGAGACCCAGTACTTC.

This rearrangement joins TRBV29-1 to TRBJ1-1, with TRBD1 matching 7 bases. Trimming removed 7 bases from V and 0 bases from J; junction bases left unmatched: 5. This CDR3 has 13 residues. The V gene's germline CDR1 is SQVTM and CDR2 ANQGSEA. The CDR3 region is CSGNRGMNTEAFF. DNA of the CDR3: TGCAGCGGTAACAGGGGCATGAACACTGAAGCTTTCTTT.

This CDR3 reads CACTLGGNNYGYTF. The CDR3, as DNA: TGTGCCTGCACCCTCGGGGGGAACAACTATGGCTACACCTTC. The chain joins TRBV30 to TRBJ1-2, with D possibly TRBD1 on 5 matching bases. Germline loops: CDR1 GTSNPN, CDR2 SVGIG (reference sequence). There are 14 residues in the CDR3. Trimming took off 6 bases at V and 2 bases at J, with 16 bases between the two ends.

The V gene is TRBV30, the J gene TRBJ1-2; D is perhaps TRBD1 (5 bases). With 0 bases removed from V and 4 bases from J, the gap between germline ends came to 12 bases. The CDR3 spans 14 residues. Germline V gene sequence: CDR1 GTSNPN, CDR2 SVGIG (reference sequence). Here the CDR3 reads CAWSVEGSGYGYTF. The CDR3 DNA sequence: TGTGCCTGGAGTGTCGAGGGGTCTGGCTATGGCTACACCTTC.

The gene calls are TRBV7-9 and TRBJ2-3; unclear D gene. The V and J ends lost 3 bases and 7 bases respectively, with 11 bases between them. Germline CDR1 is SEHNR and CDR2 is FQNEAQ (reference sequence). The CDR3 length is 13 residues. The CDR3 DNA sequence: TGTGCCAGCAGCTTGGAGACTGGCAATACGCAGTATTTT. It specifies CASSLETGNTQYF.

This clone is a singleton in its sample. As DNA, the CDR3 is TGTGCCTGGACCCATGGGGGCTACGAGCAGTACTTC. Translation gives CAWTHGGYEQYF. The J gene is TRBJ2-7, the V gene TRBV30; D tentatively reads TRBD1 or TRBD2 (5 bases each). The CDR3 spans 12 residues. Per germline, CDR1 GTSNPN and CDR2 SVGIG (reference sequence). V was shortened by 4 bases and J by 3 bases, with 10 bases between the two germline ends.

The table lists this clone with a few counts. V usage is TRBV5-4 and J usage is TRBJ2-7; 7 nucleotides align to TRBD1. V lost 4 bases, J lost 3 bases, and 7 bases stayed unmatched. Per germline, CDR1 SGHNT and CDR2 YYREEE (reference sequence). This CDR3 has 14 amino acids. CDR3 loop: CASSQTRDSYEQYF. CDR3 nucleotide sequence: TGTGCCAGCAGCCAGACCAGGGACAGCTACGAGCAGTACTTC.

This clone has only one observation. The J gene is TRBJ2-7, the V gene TRBV6-5, with D possibly TRBD1 on 6 matching bases. The germline gives CDR1 MNHEY, CDR2 SVGAGI. Between the trimmed V and J ends, which lost 10 bases and 0 bases, there was a span of 13 bases. This CDR3 has 13 amino acids. The CDR3 sequence is CATTGTLSYEQYF. For the CDR3, the DNA is TGTGCCACCACCGGGACACTCTCCTACGAGCAGTACTTC.

This rearrangement joins TRBV30 to TRBJ2-5; TRBD2 matches 8 bases. With the DNA end fitting TRBJ2-7 better, the J assignment may be wrong. Germline V gene data show CDR1 as GTSNPN and CDR2 as SVGIG (reference sequence). This CDR3 comprises 16 residues. The CDR3 nucleotides read TGTGCCTGGAGTCCCGGCATGCGGGAGGACCGCTACGAGCAGTACTTC. The encoded protein is CAWSPGMREDRYEQYF.